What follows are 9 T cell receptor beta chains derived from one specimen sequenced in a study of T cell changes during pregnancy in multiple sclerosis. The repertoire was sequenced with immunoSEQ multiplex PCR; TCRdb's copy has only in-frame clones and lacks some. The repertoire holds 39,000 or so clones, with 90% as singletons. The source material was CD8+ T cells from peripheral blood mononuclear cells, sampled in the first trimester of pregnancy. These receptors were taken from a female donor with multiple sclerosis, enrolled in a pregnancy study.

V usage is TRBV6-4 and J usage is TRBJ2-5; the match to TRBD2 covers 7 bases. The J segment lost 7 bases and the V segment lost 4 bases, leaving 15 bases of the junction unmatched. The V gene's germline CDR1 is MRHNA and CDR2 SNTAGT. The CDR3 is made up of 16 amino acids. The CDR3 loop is CASSVEAGSGSGTQYF. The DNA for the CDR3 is TGTGCCAGCAGTGTAGAAGCGGGAAGCGGAAGTGGGACCCAGTACTTC.

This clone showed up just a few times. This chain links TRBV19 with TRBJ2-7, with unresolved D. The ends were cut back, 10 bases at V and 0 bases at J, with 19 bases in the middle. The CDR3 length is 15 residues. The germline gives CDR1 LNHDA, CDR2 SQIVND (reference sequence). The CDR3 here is CATSTAGVSSYEQYF. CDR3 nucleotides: TGTGCCACCAGTACTGCAGGCGTAAGCTCCTACGAGCAGTACTTC.

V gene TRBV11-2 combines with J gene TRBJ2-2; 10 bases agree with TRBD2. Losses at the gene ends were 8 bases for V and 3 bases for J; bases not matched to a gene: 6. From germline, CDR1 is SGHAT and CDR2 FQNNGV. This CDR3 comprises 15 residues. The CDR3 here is CASRLGLADTGELFF. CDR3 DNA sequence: TGTGCCAGCCGCCTCGGACTAGCGGACACCGGGGAGCTGTTTTTT.

The CDR3 is CASKERGGTDTQYF. The DNA for the CDR3 is TGTGCCAGCAAGGAGCGGGGGGGCACAGATACGCAGTATTTT. The chain is built from TRBV25-1 and TRBJ2-3; 9 positions agree with TRBD2. The CDR3 spans 14 residues. Germline V CDR1 and CDR2: MGHDK, SYGVNS. V shed 7 bases, J shed 1 base, and the junction held 3 bases outside the gene matches. Together with reference TRBV25-1 and TRBJ2-3, the CDR3 gives the full variable domain: EADIYQTPRYLVIGTGKKITLECSQTMGHDKMYWYQQDPGMELHLIHYSYGVNSTEKGDLSSESTVSRIRTEHFPLTLESARPSHTSQYLCASKERGGTDTQYFGPGTRLTVL.

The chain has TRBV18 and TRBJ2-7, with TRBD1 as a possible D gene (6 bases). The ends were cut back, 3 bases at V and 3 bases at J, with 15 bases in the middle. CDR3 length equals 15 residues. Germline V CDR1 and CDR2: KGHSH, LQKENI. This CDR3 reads CASSPGQGPNYEQYF. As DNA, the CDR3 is TGTGCCAGCTCACCGGGGCAGGGGCCTAACTACGAGCAGTACTTC.

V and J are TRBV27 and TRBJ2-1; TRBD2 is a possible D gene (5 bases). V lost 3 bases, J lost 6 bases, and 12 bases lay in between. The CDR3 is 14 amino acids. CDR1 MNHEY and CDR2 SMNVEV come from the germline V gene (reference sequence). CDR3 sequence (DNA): TGTGCCAGCAGTTTGTCGGGGTCGGGCAATGAGCAGTTCTTC. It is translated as CASSLSGSGNEQFF.

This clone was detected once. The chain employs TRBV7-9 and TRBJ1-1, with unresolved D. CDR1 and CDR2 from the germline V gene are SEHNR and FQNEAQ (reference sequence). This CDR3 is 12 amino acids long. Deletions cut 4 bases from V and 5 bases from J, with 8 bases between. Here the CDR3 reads CASSWQSTEAFF. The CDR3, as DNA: TGTGCCAGCAGCTGGCAGTCTACTGAAGCTTTCTTT.

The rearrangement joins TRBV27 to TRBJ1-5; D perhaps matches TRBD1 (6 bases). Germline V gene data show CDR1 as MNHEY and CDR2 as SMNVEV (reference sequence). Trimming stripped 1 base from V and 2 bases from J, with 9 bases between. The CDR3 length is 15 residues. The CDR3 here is CASSLFRGGNQPQHF. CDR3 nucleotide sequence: TGTGCCAGCAGTTTATTCAGGGGTGGCAATCAGCCCCAGCATTTT.

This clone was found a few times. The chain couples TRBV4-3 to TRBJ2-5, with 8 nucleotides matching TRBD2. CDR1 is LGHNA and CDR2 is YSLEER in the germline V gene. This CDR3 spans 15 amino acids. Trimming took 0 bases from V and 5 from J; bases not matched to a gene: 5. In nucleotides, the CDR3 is TGCGCCAGCAGCCAAGATTGGACTAGCCGCGAGACCCAGTACTTC. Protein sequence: CASSQDWTSRETQYF.